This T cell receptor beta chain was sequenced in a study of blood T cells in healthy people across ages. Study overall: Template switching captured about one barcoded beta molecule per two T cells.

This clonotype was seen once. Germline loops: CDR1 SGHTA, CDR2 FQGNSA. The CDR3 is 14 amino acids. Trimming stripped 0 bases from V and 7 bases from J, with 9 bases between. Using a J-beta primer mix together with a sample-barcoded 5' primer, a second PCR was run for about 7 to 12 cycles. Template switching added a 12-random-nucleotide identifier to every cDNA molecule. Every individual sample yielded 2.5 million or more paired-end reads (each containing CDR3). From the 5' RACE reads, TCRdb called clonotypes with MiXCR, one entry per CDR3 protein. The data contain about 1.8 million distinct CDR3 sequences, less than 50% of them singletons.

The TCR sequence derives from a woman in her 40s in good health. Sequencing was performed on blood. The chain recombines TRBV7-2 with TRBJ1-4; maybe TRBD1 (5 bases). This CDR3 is CASSLARRGEKLFF. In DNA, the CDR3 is TGTGCCAGCAGCTTAGCCCGGAGGGGTGAAAAACTGTTTTTT.